These 21 T cell receptor beta chains were all obtained from the same sample, sequenced in a study of spatial heterogeneity in lung cancer (dated by TCRdb to between 2018 and 2021). What the research found in general, with its limitations: The number of expanded intratumoral alpha and beta TCRs correlated with the tumor nonsynonymous mutation count.

These TCRs' antigens remain unknown. The library was built by means of 5' RACE. For sequencing, a NextSeq 500 was employed. TCRdb trimmed the raw reads at Q25, called clones with MiXCR and kept productive beta chains. Each CDR3 protein gets just one entry, which takes the most common genes and DNA from the rows behind it. Across this sample there are about 27,000 distinct CDR3 sequences, with just over 7% seen only once. Around 25% of the sample rests with the top ten. Per the publication, the time point label means: sample taken at primary tumor resection. The sample was lung tumor tissue, taken at surgery. These receptors were taken from a male donor with early-stage non-small cell lung cancer.

The V gene is TRBV6-2 or TRBV6-3, the J gene TRBJ1-6, with D tentatively TRBD1 (6 bases). Germline assignment: CDR1 MNHEY and CDR2 SVGEGT. Trimming cost V 6 bases and J 9 bases, with 15 bases left between them. The CDR3 spans 14 residues. In nucleotides, the CDR3 is TGTGCCAGCAGCCTAGGAACAGGGAGTTCACCCCTCCACTTT. Protein product: CASSLGTGSSPLHF.

This clonotype was seen at least ten times. The chain combines TRBV28 with TRBJ2-7, with 8 nucleotides matching TRBD2. CDR1 and CDR2 from the germline V gene are MDHEN and SYDVKM. CDR3 size: 16 residues. V shed 5 bases, J shed 5 bases, and the junction held 14 bases outside the gene matches. The CDR3 coding sequence is TGTGCCAGCAGTCCCCCCCGGGGTAGCGGGGACCACGAGCAGTACTTC. Its translation is CASSPPRGSGDHEQYF.

This clonotype was seen at least ten times. This sequence joins TRBV20-1 and TRBJ2-2; TRBD1 might be the D (5 bases). Germline V gives CDR1 DFQATT, CDR2 SNEGSKA (reference sequence). This CDR3 is 12 amino acids long. V was clipped by 2 bases and J by 6 bases, with 7 bases between them. CDR3 sequence (DNA): TGCAGTGCTAGACAGGGCCCCGGGGAGCTGTTTTTT. Translation gives CSARQGPGELFF.

This clonotype appeared many times. CDR3 sequence (DNA): TGTGCCAGCAAGCCGGGACTAGCGGTCGGGGAGCTGTTTTTT. Amino acids: CASKPGLAVGELFF. V gene TRBV7-9 combines with J gene TRBJ2-2; the match to TRBD2 covers 11 bases. Germline V gene lookup returns CDR1 SEHNR and CDR2 FQNEAQ (reference sequence). The V gene end was trimmed by 7 bases and the J gene end by 7 bases; junction bases not matched to a gene: 5. This CDR3 spans 14 amino acids.

This clonotype has ten or more counts. V and J are TRBV3-1 and TRBJ1-5, with 11 bases lining up with TRBD1. Germline trimming cut 1 base from V and 1 base from J; bases unmatched to any gene: 6. Germline lookup yields CDR1 LGHDT and CDR2 YNNKEL (reference sequence). The CDR3 is 18 amino acids. CDR3 sequence: CASSQGRTGGLSNQPQHF. DNA for the CDR3: TGTGCCAGCAGCCAAGGTAGGACAGGGGGCCTAAGCAATCAGCCCCAGCATTTT.

The table lists this clonotype with many counts. The J gene is TRBJ1-4, the V gene TRBV5-1; 8 nucleotides agree with TRBD1. Germline CDR1 reads SGHRS; CDR2 reads YFSETQ. The CDR3 runs 15 residues. V shed 0 bases and J 9 bases; nucleotides not matched to a gene: 7. DNA of the CDR3: TGCGCCAGCAGCTTGGAGCAGGGGGCAATGAAAAAACTGTTTTTT. Its translation: CASSLEQGAMKKLFF.

In DNA, the CDR3 is TGTGCCAGCAGCCCTCGGGGGACAACGAACACCGGGGAGCTGTTTTTT. This encodes CASSPRGTTNTGELFF. The rearrangement joins TRBV5-4 to TRBJ2-2; D is tentatively TRBD1 or TRBD2 (6 bases each). CDR3 size: 16 residues. V was pared by 4 bases and J by 0 bases, with 13 bases between. Germline assignment: CDR1 SGHNT and CDR2 YYREEE (reference sequence).

This clonotype was counted many times. This rearrangement joins TRBV7-8 to TRBJ2-1; 8 nucleotides line up with TRBD2. The CDR3 spans 17 residues. Germline V lookup: CDR1 SGHVS, CDR2 FQNEAQ. Unmatched junction bases numbered 12, after V lost 7 bases and J lost 1 base. CDR3 region: CASNVNPGLGSYNEQFF. The CDR3 DNA follows: TGTGCCAGCAATGTTAACCCGGGACTAGGGTCCTACAATGAGCAGTTCTTC.

Ten or more counts support this clonotype. This chain connects TRBV4-2 to TRBJ1-1, with TRBD1 as a possible D gene (5 bases). This CDR3 comprises 13 residues. With 5 bases removed from V and 1 base from J, the gap between germline ends came to 8 bases. Germline lookup yields CDR1 LGHNA and CDR2 YNFKEQ. Here the CDR3 reads CASSTGGNTEAFF. The DNA for the CDR3 is TGTGCCAGCAGCACAGGAGGGAACACTGAAGCTTTCTTT.

This clonotype was detected only a few times. V and J are TRBV29-1 and TRBJ1-5; perhaps TRBD1 as D (6 bases). V lost 6 bases to trimming and J lost 2 bases, with 14 bases between them. In germline, CDR1 is SQVTM, CDR2 ANQGSEA. The CDR3 runs 14 residues. The CDR3 DNA reads as TGCAGCGTAAGACAGGAGGACGGCAATCAGCCCCAGCATTTT. It translates to CSVRQEDGNQPQHF.

This clonotype has a count of ten or more. This chain uses TRBV4-2 with TRBJ1-4, with D unresolved. Germline V gene sequence: CDR1 LGHNA, CDR2 YNFKEQ. Trimming removed 4 bases at V and 0 bases at J, with 12 bases between. The CDR3 covers 16 residues. The DNA of the CDR3 is TGTGCCAGCAGCCTAGCCCCTGCAGCAACTAATGAAAAACTGTTTTTT. As protein: CASSLAPAATNEKLFF.

The gene calls are TRBV7-2 and TRBJ1-2; D gene uncertain. The CDR3 contains 16 residues. Trimming stripped 1 base from V and 0 bases from J, with 12 bases between. Germline V gives CDR1 SGHTA, CDR2 FQGNSA. The CDR3 nucleotides read TGTGCCAGCAGCTTAGATTTCCGAGGTACTAACTATGGCTACACCTTC. Encoded protein: CASSLDFRGTNYGYTF.

Ten or more counts support this clonotype. Written as DNA, the CDR3 is TGTGCCACCAGTGATTTGTCCAGGAGACAAAAACTGTTTTTT. Translated, it gives CATSDLSRRQKLFF. The chain carries TRBV24-1 and TRBJ1-4; no clear D gene. V was pared by 0 bases and J by 9 bases, with 10 bases between. The length of the CDR3 is 14 residues. Per the germline V gene, CDR1 is KGHDR and CDR2 is SFDVKD.

This chain uses TRBV12-3 or TRBV12-4 with TRBJ2-3; a possible D gene is TRBD1 (6 bases). The CDR3 spans 15 residues. Trimming took 0 bases from V and 3 from J, leaving 10 bases between them. CDR3 protein: CASSLATGRTDTQYF. The CDR3 bases are TGTGCCAGCAGTTTAGCGACAGGTAGAACAGATACGCAGTATTTT.

This clonotype appeared many times. This rearrangement joins TRBV4-1 to TRBJ1-4; TRBD1 is a possible D gene (6 bases). The V end was cut by 0 bases, the J end by 8 bases, with 13 bases between. This CDR3 is built from 15 residues. CDR1 is MGHRA, CDR2 YSYEKL, per germline. The CDR3, as DNA: TGCGCCAGCAGCCAAGATGGGGGGGCTTTCGAAAAACTGTTTTTT. Its protein is CASSQDGGAFEKLFF.

This clonotype occurred a few times. CDR3 sequence reads: CASSQDQGTLSGYTF. The DNA of the CDR3 is TGCGCCAGCAGCCAAGATCAGGGGACCCTATCGGGCTACACCTTC. This sequence joins TRBV4-1 and TRBJ1-2; TRBD1 is a possible D gene (6 bases). The CDR3 has 15 residues. Trimming removed 0 bases from V and 8 bases from J, with 16 bases in between. Germline V CDR1 and CDR2: MGHRA, YSYEKL.

This clonotype was counted between two and nine times. The genes are TRBV5-1 and TRBJ2-3; 10 positions match TRBD2. CDR1 and CDR2 from the germline V gene are SGHRS and YFSETQ. The CDR3 is 16 amino acids. Trimming at V came to 4 bases and at J to 4 bases, leaving 9 bases not matched to a gene. CDR3 coding DNA: TGCGCCAGCAGCCGAAGCGGGGGGGCCTGGGCAGATACGCAGTATTTT. Its translation: CASSRSGGAWADTQYF. The full variable domain, rest sourced from reference TRBV5-1 and TRBJ2-3, is KAGVTQTPRYLIKTRGQQVTLSCSPISGHRSVSWYQQTPGQGLQFLFEYFSETQRNKGNFPGRFSGRQFSNSRSEMNVSTLELGDSALYLCASSRSGGAWADTQYFGPGTRLTVL.

By frequency in the sample, this clonotype is medium-sized. The genes are TRBV20-1 and TRBJ2-7; 10 bases map to TRBD2. V lost 6 bases and J lost 1; bases outside the gene matches: 3. The CDR3 runs 13 residues. The germline gives CDR1 DFQATT, CDR2 SNEGSKA (reference sequence). The CDR3, as DNA: TGCAGTGCCAAAGCGGGGGGGTCCTACGAGCAGTACTTC. This codes for CSAKAGGSYEQYF.

This clonotype is classed as medium-sized. This sequence joins TRBV9 and TRBJ1-6; no clear D. The CDR3 consists of 15 residues. Trimming took 1 base from V and 6 from J, leaving 11 bases between them. Germline loops: CDR1 SGDLS, CDR2 YYNGEE. The CDR3 is CASSVTPDLNSPLHF. In nucleotides, the CDR3 is TGTGCCAGCAGCGTAACCCCAGATCTTAATTCACCCCTCCACTTT.

This clonotype was found many times. This chain links TRBV10-3 with TRBJ1-1; D possibly corresponds to TRBD1 (5 bases). Germline CDR1 is ENHRY and CDR2 is SYGVKD. CDR3 size: 14 residues. V lost 0 bases and J 3 bases, leaving 8 bases between the germline ends. CDR3 protein: CAISESRGDTEAFF. The CDR3, as DNA: TGTGCCATCAGTGAGTCGAGAGGGGACACTGAAGCTTTCTTT.

This clonotype was observed at least ten times. The chain is built from TRBV6-5 and TRBJ2-2; 7 bases are a match to TRBD1. V dropped 6 bases and J dropped 3; count of bases not matched to a gene: 4. Looked up from germline, CDR1 is MNHEY and CDR2 is SVGAGI. The CDR3 runs to 14 residues. The CDR3 sequence: CASSRDSYTGELFF. The CDR3 coding sequence is TGTGCCAGCAGCCGGGACAGTTACACCGGGGAGCTGTTTTTT.